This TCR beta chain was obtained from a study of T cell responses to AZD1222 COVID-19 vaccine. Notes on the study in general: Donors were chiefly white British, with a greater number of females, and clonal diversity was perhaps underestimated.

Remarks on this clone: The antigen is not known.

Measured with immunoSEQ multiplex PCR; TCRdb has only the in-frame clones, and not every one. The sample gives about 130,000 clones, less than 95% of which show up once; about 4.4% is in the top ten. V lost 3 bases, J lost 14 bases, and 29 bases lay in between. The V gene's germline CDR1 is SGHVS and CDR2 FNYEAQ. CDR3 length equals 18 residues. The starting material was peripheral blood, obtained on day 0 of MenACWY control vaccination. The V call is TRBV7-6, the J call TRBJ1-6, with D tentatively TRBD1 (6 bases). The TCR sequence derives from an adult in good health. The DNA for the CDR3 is TGTGCCAGCAGCTTGAAAGGCTTAGGGACAAGGGGAATGTTAACCCTCCACTTT. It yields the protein CASSLKGLGTRGMLTLHF. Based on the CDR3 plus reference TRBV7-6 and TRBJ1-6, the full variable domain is GAGVSQSPRYKVTKRGQDVALRCDPISGHVSLYWYRQALGQGPEFLTYFNYEAQQDKSGLPNDRFSAERPEGSISTLTIQRTEQRDSAMYRCASSLKGLGTRGMLTLHFGNGTRLTVT.